Sequencing of this T cell receptor (beta chain) was carried out in a study of PD-1 blockade in classical Hodgkin lymphoma. Findings of the study overall: Partial responders and progressors had significantly lower baseline TCR diversity. Reasons behind the repertoire differences stay unclear, perhaps disease activity or earlier therapy. By C4D1, diversity of CD4+ TCRs had risen significantly, whereas that of CD8+ TCRs had not.

The V gene's germline CDR1 is SGHAT and CDR2 FQDESV (reference sequence). There are 16 residues in the CDR3. Germline trimming cut 5 bases from V and 2 bases from J; bases unmatched to any gene: 7. The data were produced by immunoSEQ multiplex PCR, yet TCRdb's version contains in-frame clones alone and is incomplete. The sample includes about 64,000 clones, roughly nine tenths of them seen just once. Sample time point: cycle 4 day 1 (C4D1), after 6 weeks of nivolumab. Exposure to brentuximab vedotin varied, and each patient had relapsed following autologous stem cell transplantation. Details on this clone: Its antigen is still unknown.

The TCR originated in a human donor with classical Hodgkin lymphoma. V gene TRBV11-1 combines with J gene TRBJ2-7, with 12 bases identical to TRBD1. The sample consisted of peripheral blood mononuclear cells (PBMCs), taken before the fourth cycle of nivolumab. CDR3 nucleotide sequence: TGTGCCAGCAGCCCGGGACAGGGGGCGGCGACCTACGAGCAGTACTTC. Amino acids: CASSPGQGAATYEQYF.